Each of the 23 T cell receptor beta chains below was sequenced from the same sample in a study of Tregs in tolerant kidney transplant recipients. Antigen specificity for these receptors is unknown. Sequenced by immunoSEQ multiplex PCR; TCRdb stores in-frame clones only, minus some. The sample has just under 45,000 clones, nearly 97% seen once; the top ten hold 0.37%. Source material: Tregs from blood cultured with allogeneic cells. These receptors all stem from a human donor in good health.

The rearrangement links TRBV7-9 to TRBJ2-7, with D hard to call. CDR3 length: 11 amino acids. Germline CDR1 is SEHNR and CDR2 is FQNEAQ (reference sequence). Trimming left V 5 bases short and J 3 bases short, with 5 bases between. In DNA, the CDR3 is TGTGCCAGCAGCCGGAGCTACGAGCAGTACTTC. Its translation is CASSRSYEQYF.

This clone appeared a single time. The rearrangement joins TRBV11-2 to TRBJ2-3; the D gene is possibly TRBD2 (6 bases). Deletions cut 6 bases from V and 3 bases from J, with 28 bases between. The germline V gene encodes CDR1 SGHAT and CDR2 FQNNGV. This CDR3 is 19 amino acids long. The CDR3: CASRTPTTGDWIWTDTQYF. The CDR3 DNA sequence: TGTGCCAGCAGGACCCCTACAACTGGGGACTGGATTTGGACAGATACGCAGTATTTT.

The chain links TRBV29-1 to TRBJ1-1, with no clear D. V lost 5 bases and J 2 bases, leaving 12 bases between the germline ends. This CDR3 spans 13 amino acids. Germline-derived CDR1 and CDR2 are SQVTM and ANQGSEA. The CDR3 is CSVLRDVNTEAFF. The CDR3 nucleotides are TGCAGCGTTCTCCGGGATGTAAACACTGAAGCTTTCTTT.

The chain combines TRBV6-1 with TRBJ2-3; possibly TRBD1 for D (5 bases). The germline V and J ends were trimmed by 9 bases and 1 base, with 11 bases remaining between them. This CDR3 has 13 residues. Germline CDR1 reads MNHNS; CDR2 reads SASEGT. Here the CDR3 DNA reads TGTGCCAGTGGGGCGCCGGGCACAGATACGCAGTATTTT. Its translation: CASGAPGTDTQYF.

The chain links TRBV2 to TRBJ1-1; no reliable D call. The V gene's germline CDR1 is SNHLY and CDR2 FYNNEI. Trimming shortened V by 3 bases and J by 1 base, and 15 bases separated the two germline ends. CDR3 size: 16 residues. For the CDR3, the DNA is TGTGCCAGCAGTGACGACCAGATCGTGCCGAACACTGAAGCTTTCTTT. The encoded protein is CASSDDQIVPNTEAFF.

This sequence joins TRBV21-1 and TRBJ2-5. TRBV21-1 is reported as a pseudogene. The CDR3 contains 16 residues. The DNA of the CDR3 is TGTGCCACCCCAGGACAGGAAGGGGAGGGTCGGGAGACCCAGTACTTC. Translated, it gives CATPGQEGEGRETQYF.

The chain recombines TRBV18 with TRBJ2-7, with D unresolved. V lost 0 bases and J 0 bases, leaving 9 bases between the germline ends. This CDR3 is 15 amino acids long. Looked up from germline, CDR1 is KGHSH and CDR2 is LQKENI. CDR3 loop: CASSPPSIGSYEQYF. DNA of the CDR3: TGTGCCAGCTCACCACCCAGCATAGGCTCCTACGAGCAGTACTTC.

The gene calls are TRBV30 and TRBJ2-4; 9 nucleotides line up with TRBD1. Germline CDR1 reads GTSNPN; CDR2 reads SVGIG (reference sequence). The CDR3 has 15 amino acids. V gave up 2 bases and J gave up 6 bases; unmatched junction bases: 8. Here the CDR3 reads CAWSKTGGARNIQYF. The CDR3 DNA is TGTGCCTGGAGTAAAACAGGGGGCGCGCGAAACATTCAGTACTTC.

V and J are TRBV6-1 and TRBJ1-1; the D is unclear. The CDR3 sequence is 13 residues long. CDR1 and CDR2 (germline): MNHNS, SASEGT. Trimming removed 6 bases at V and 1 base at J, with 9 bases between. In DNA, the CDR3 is TGTGCCAGCAGAGTGACACAGAACACTGAAGCTTTCTTT. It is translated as CASRVTQNTEAFF.

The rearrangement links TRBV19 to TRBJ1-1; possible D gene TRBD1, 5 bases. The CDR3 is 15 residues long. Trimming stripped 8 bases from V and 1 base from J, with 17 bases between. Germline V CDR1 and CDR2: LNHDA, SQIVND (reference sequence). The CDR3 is CASSPLGAGNTEAFF. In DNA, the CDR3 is TGTGCCAGTTCCCCGCTAGGGGCGGGGAACACTGAAGCTTTCTTT.

The CDR3 nucleotides read TGTGCCAGCAGTGAACTTCAGGGGAATACTGAAGCTTTCTTT. Translation gives CASSELQGNTEAFF. The chain employs TRBV25-1 and TRBJ1-1; D may be TRBD1 (6 bases). The CDR3 runs 14 residues. The V gene's germline CDR1 is MGHDK and CDR2 SYGVNS. V was clipped by 2 bases and J by 5 bases, with 12 bases between them.

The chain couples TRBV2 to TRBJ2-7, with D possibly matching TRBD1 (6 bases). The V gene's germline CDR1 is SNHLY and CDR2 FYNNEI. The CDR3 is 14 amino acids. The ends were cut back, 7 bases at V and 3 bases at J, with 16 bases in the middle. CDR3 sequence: CASKYGTQIYEQYF. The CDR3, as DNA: TGTGCCAGCAAATACGGGACACAGATCTACGAGCAGTACTTC.

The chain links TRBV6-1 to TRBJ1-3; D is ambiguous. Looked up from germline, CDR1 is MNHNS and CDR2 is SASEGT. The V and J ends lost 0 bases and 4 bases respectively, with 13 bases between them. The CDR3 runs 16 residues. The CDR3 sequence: CASSEAIGWRGNTIYF. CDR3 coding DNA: TGTGCCAGCAGTGAAGCGATAGGGTGGAGGGGAAACACCATATATTTT.

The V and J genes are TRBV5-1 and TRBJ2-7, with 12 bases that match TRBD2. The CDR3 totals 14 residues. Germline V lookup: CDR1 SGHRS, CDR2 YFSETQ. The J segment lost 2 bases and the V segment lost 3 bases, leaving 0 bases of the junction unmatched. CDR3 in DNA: TGCGCCAGCAGCTGGACTAGCGGGGCCTACGAGCAGTACTTC. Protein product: CASSWTSGAYEQYF.

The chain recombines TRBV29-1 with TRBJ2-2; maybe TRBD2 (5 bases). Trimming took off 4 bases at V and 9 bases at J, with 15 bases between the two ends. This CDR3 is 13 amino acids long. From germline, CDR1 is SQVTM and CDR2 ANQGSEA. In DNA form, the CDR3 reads TGCAGCGTTGTCCCCACTAGATTTAGGGAGCTGTTTTTT. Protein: CSVVPTRFRELFF.

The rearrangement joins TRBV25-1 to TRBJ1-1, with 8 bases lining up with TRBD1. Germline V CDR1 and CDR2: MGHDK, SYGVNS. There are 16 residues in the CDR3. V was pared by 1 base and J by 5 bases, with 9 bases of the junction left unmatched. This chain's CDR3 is CASSEFPDREGTEAFF. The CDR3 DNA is TGTGCCAGCAGTGAATTCCCGGACAGGGAGGGGACTGAAGCTTTCTTT. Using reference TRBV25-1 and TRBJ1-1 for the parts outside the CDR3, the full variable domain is EADIYQTPRYLVIGTGKKITLECSQTMGHDKMYWYQQDPGMELHLIHYSYGVNSTEKGDLSSESTVSRIRTEHFPLTLESARPSHTSQYLCASSEFPDREGTEAFFGQGTRLTVV.

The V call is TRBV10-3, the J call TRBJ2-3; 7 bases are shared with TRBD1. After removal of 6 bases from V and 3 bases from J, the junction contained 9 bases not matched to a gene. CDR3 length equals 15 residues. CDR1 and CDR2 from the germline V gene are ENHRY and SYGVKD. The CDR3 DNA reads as TGTGCCATCAGCCGACAGGGCCCGAGGACAGATACGCAGTATTTT. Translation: CAISRQGPRTDTQYF.

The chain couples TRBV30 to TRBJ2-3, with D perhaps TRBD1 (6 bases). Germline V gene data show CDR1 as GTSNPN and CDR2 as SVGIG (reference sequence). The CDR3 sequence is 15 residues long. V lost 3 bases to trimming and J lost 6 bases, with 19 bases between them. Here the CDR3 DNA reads TGTGCCTGGAGCAAACAGGGATGGGTGGCCGATACGCAGTATTTT. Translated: CAWSKQGWVADTQYF.

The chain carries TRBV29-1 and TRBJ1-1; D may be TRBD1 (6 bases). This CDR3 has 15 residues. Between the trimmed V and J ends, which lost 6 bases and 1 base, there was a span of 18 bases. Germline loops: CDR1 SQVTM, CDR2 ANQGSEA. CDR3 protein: CSVAGGGSKNTEAFF. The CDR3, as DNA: TGCAGCGTGGCCGGGGGGGGCAGTAAGAACACTGAAGCTTTCTTT.

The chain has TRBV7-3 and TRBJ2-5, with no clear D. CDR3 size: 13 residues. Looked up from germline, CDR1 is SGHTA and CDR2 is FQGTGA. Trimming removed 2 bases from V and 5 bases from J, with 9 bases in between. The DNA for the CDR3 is TGTGCCAGCAGCTTATTTACCGGGGAGACCCAGTACTTC. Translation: CASSLFTGETQYF.

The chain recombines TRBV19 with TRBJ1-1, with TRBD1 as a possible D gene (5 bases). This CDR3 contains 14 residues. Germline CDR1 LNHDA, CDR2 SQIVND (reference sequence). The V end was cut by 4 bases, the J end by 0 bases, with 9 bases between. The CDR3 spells CASSRGMMNTEAFF. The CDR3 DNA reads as TGTGCCAGTAGTAGGGGGATGATGAACACTGAAGCTTTCTTT.

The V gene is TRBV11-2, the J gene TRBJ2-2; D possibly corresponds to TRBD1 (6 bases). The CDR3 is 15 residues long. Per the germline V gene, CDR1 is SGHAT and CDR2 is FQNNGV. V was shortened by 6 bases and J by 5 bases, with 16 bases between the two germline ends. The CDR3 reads CASRDTGLWTGELFF. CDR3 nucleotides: TGTGCCAGCAGGGATACAGGGCTTTGGACCGGGGAGCTGTTTTTT.

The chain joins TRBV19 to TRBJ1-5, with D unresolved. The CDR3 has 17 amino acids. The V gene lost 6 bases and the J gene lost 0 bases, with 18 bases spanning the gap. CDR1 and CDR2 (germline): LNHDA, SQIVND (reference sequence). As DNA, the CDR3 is TGTGCCAGTAGCCGAGGCAGGTGGCAAAATAGCAATCAGCCCCAGCATTTT. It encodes CASSRGRWQNSNQPQHF.